The entry that follows covers one T cell receptor beta chain sequence. Its antigen remains unknown. This specimen belongs to a study of T cells after yellow fever vaccination. Study overall: Preparation used SMART-Seq v4 Ultra Low Input for the low-cell-number fractions. Study conclusions and caveats: Subsequent booster samples again held most clones from primary vaccination (96% CD4, roughly 91% CD8).

TCRdb re-called the 5' RACE reads through MiXCR, storing one row per CDR3 protein. The data show around 610,000 distinct CDR3 sequences, about 14% seen once. The germline CDR1 and CDR2 sequences are SEHNR and FQNEAQ (reference sequence). The V gene lost 5 bases and the J gene lost 4 bases, with 16 bases spanning the gap. The CDR3 covers 15 residues. Sequences were derived from PBMCs, sampled on the day of the yellow fever booster vaccination. This chain joins TRBV7-9 and TRBJ2-3, with D tentatively TRBD2 (5 bases). The TCR originated in a man aged 30 to 45 who received the YFV17D yellow fever vaccine. The CDR3 DNA reads TGTGCCAGCAGCAGCGGCTACGGTTTGGCAGATACGCAGTATTTT. It encodes CASSSGYGLADTQYF.